Below, 17 T cell receptor beta chains from the same sample are listed, as sequenced in a study of human T cells and chemical hapten exposure (dated by TCRdb to the early 2020s). Library preparation employed RACE. The instrument given in TCRdb is NextSeq 500. TCRdb passed the public sequencing reads through fastp at Q25 and MiXCR, retaining productive beta sequences. Under each unique CDR3 protein, matching rows form one entry showing the most common genes and DNA. Across this sample there are approximately 75,000 distinct CDR3 sequences, with over 6.5% seen only once. Roughly 3% of the sample rests with the top ten. What the time point label conveys for this sample: patch test 2, 6 weeks after DPC sensitization. What the treatment or condition label conveys for this sample: therapeutic diphenylcyclopropenone sensitization with weekly scalp DPC. Sequenced material: whole blood, taken in connection with sensitization to the hapten diphenylcyclopropenone (DPC). Receptor source: a woman between 45 and 60 years old with alopecia areata. Some clones in this sample may be carry-over from other donors' samples.

CDR3 coding DNA: TGTGCCAGCAGCCCGGGACAGTACACAGATACGCAGTATTTT. This translates into CASSPGQYTDTQYF. The chain uses TRBV7-9 and TRBJ2-3; 7 bases map to TRBD1. CDR3 length: 14 residues. The V gene end was trimmed by 5 bases and the J gene end by 2 bases; junction bases not matched to a gene: 4. CDR1 and CDR2 from the germline V gene are SEHNR and FQNEAQ (reference sequence).

The genes are TRBV10-3 and TRBJ1-1; D not certain. Germline V gene data show CDR1 as ENHRY and CDR2 as SYGVKD. The CDR3 length is 10 residues. Trimming stripped 10 bases from V and 5 bases from J, with 8 bases between. CDR3 loop: CATLGTEAFF. The CDR3 DNA follows: TGTGCCACCTTAGGGACTGAAGCTTTCTTT.

This clonotype has only a few counts. The genes are TRBV27 and TRBJ2-1; 14 positions match TRBD2. The CDR3 length is 15 residues. Trimming took 6 bases from V and 6 from J; bases not matched to a gene: 4. Germline CDR1 MNHEY, CDR2 SMNVEV (reference sequence). The CDR3 here is CASSPGLAGANEQFF. The CDR3 DNA is TGTGCCAGCAGCCCGGGACTAGCGGGAGCCAATGAGCAGTTCTTC.

With regard to this clonotype: One end of the junction fails to match germline, which may point to a read error. The chain links TRBV12-3 or TRBV12-4 to TRBJ1-3, with D maybe TRBD1 (5 bases). The CDR3 covers 14 residues. Here the CDR3 reads CASTGGITGNTIHF. The CDR3 region has the DNA TGTGCCAGCACCGGGGGGATCACTGGAAACACCATACATTTT.

The chain recombines TRBV6-5 with TRBJ1-1, with a tentative D call TRBD1 (5 bases). Germline loops: CDR1 MNHEY, CDR2 SVGAGI. The V gene lost 11 bases and the J gene lost 4 bases, with 11 bases spanning the gap. The CDR3 extends over 11 amino acids. Written as DNA, the CDR3 is TGTGCCTCCAGGAGGGGCACTGAAGCTTTCTTT. Its protein is CASRRGTEAFF.

V gene TRBV20-1 combines with J gene TRBJ2-7; D is possibly TRBD1 or TRBD2 (7 bases each). The CDR3 is 16 amino acids. Germline assignment: CDR1 DFQATT and CDR2 SNEGSKA (reference sequence). Trimming shortened V by 5 bases and J by 7 bases, and 27 bases separated the two germline ends. In DNA, the CDR3 is TGCAGTGCTGGTGGACTAGTCAGGGGGGGCTTAGAGGAGCAGTACTTC. Amino acid sequence: CSAGGLVRGGLEEQYF.

This clonotype was seen at least ten times. CDR3 protein: CASSPGQGGGNSPLHF. CDR3 bases: TGTGCCAGCAGCCCGGGACAGGGAGGCGGTAATTCACCCCTCCACTTT. The chain employs TRBV4-2 and TRBJ1-6, with 9 bases fitting TRBD1. This CDR3 comprises 16 residues. Germline values: CDR1 LGHNA, CDR2 YNFKEQ. Unmatched junction bases numbered 7, after V lost 4 bases and J lost 6 bases.

In this sample, this clonotype turned up a few times. V gene TRBV21-1 combines with J gene TRBJ2-3; the listed D gene, TRBD2, was not tested against the DNA. TRBV21-1 is a documented pseudogene. This CDR3 region has 17 residues. This CDR3 reads CASSPKGAATSTDTQYF. As DNA, the CDR3 is TGTGCCAGCAGCCCCAAGGGAGCAGCGACTAGCACAGATACGCAGTATTTT.

The V and J genes are TRBV10-3 and TRBJ2-7; D gene ambiguous. The V end was cut by 0 bases, the J end by 5 bases, with 8 bases between. The CDR3 contains 13 residues. Per the germline V gene, CDR1 is ENHRY and CDR2 is SYGVKD. The CDR3 coding sequence is TGTGCCATCAGTGAGTCGGCTACTGACGAGCAGTACTTC. Its translation is CAISESATDEQYF.

J is TRBJ1-2 and V is TRBV7-9, with TRBD1 identical over 9 bases. The CDR3 length is 15 residues. Germline assignment: CDR1 SEHNR and CDR2 FQNEAQ (reference sequence). The junction had 10 bases not matched to a gene; V was cut back by 8 bases and J by 3 bases. For the CDR3, the DNA is TGTGCCAGCCTGTCTCCGGGACAGGGACACTATGGCTACACCTTC. This encodes CASLSPGQGHYGYTF.

There are a few counts of this clonotype. J is TRBJ1-2 and V is TRBV7-9; maybe TRBD1 (5 bases). This CDR3 spans 13 amino acids. Germline V gene lookup returns CDR1 SEHNR and CDR2 FQNEAQ (reference sequence). V lost 7 bases, J lost 4 bases, and 13 bases lay in between. CDR3 in amino acids: CASTRSDSYGYTF. The CDR3 DNA follows: TGTGCCAGCACCCGATCAGACAGCTATGGCTACACCTTC.

To note about this clonotype: A much larger clone is a single base away; this may be a read error. The J gene is TRBJ2-1, the V gene TRBV4-2; D may be TRBD1 or TRBD2 (5 bases each). CDR3 length: 14 residues. Germline CDR1 and CDR2: LGHNA and YNFKEQ. This chain's CDR3 is CASGQLTRDPNVFF. The DNA for the CDR3 is TGTGCCAGCGGCCAACTTACCCGGGACCCTAATGTCTTCTTC.

A few counts support this clonotype. This chain joins TRBV7-2 and TRBJ2-1, with D possibly matching TRBD2 (5 bases). Germline CDR1 reads SGHTA; CDR2 reads FQGNSA. Trimming removed 2 bases from V and 6 bases from J, with 11 bases in between. The CDR3 sequence is 14 residues long. CDR3 coding DNA: TGTGCCAGCAGCTTAAGGCGGGCGGCCAATGAGCAGTTCTTC. Translating gives CASSLRRAANEQFF. The full variable domain, in which reference TRBV7-2 and TRBJ2-1 provide the parts outside the CDR3, is GAGVSQSPSNKVTEKGKDVELRCDPISGHTALYWYRQSLGQGLEFLIYFQGNSAPDKSGLPSDRFSAERTGGSVSTLTIQRTQQEDSAVYLCASSLRRAANEQFFGPGTRLTVL.

This clonotype was recorded a few times. As DNA, the CDR3 is TGCAGTGCTAGAAGGGGGGTCGACGAGCAGTACTTC. The encoded protein is CSARRGVDEQYF. The chain uses TRBV20-1 and TRBJ2-7; D might be TRBD1 or TRBD2, each matching 6 bases. The V end was cut by 2 bases, the J end by 5 bases, with 10 bases between. The germline CDR1 and CDR2 sequences are DFQATT and SNEGSKA (reference sequence). This CDR3 has 12 amino acids.

Worth noting for this clonotype: A much larger clone differs by one base, so this may be a read error. The CDR3 DNA follows: TGTACCAGCACCCCTCTTTATATCACTGAAGCTTTCTTT. Amino acids: CTSTPLYITEAFF. The chain is built from TRBV7-2 and TRBJ1-1; D remains unclear. This CDR3 is 13 amino acids long. V was cut by 7 bases and J by 4 bases, with 13 bases left in between. Germline CDR1 reads SGHTA; CDR2 reads FQGNSA.

This clonotype was seen only a few times. The rearrangement links TRBV12-3 or TRBV12-4 to TRBJ2-7; TRBD1 might be the D (6 bases). The CDR3 spans 15 residues. The V and J ends lost 7 bases and 6 bases respectively, with 22 bases between them. For the CDR3, the DNA is TGTGCCAGCACCTTCAGTCCAGTGGACAGCGGCGAGCAGTACTTC. Encoded protein: CASTFSPVDSGEQYF.

This clonotype appeared a few times. The chain links TRBV2 to TRBJ1-4, with 7 nucleotides matching TRBD1. The V segment lost 5 bases and the J segment 7 bases; nucleotides outside the gene matches: 10. This CDR3 has 15 amino acids. The germline V gene has CDR1 SNHLY and CDR2 FYNNEI. In nucleotides, the CDR3 is TGTGCCAGCAGTACCAGACAGGGACGTGGTGAAAAACTGTTTTTT. This gives the protein CASSTRQGRGEKLFF.